This T cell receptor beta chain was recorded in a study of cytomegalovirus exposure and HLA in healthy donors. General study points: Some segments of the V type, notably TRBV6-2 and TRBV6-3, were excluded as indistinguishable.

To note about this clone: Its matching antigen is unknown.

Germline V gene lookup returns CDR1 SGHRS and CDR2 YFSETQ. Germline trimming cut 3 bases from V and 8 bases from J; bases unmatched to any gene: 10. This CDR3 spans 16 amino acids. Donors sampled were nominally healthy, though unrecorded immune exposures were likely. The PCR used 60 Vbeta and 13 Jbeta primers. As handled by the study authors: In a later analysis, 10 million to 11 million of about 80 million unique beta chains occurred in at least two donors. The method was immunoSEQ multiplex PCR; TCRdb's version includes in-frame clones alone and lacks a portion of them. V, J and clone size are taken as reported in that table, and D and trimming were inferred from the DNA itself. Seen here are 200,000 to 250,000 clones, over 75% observed once, and the top ten hold 0.22%.

This clonotype was obtained from a girl aged 2 to 9 in good health and CMV-seronegative. The rearrangement uses TRBV5-1 and TRBJ2-1; 11 nucleotides agree with TRBD2. Material for sequencing was PBMCs. The CDR3 region is CASSSLTSGSLDEQFF. The CDR3 DNA follows: TGCGCCAGCAGCTCATTAACTAGCGGGAGTCTCGATGAGCAGTTCTTC.